A selection of T cell receptor beta chains follows, all from one sample in a study of OX40 agonist ivuxolimab in advanced cancers. Libraries were prepared by immunoSEQ multiplex PCR; TCRdb keeps only in-frame clonotypes and omits some of them. The table shows tens of thousands of clones, with about 91% occurring only once. Here the sequenced sample was CD4+ or CD8+ T cells sorted from blood, taken in a trial of the OX40 agonist ivuxolimab. These receptors all stem from an adult with an advanced solid tumor such as melanoma, head and neck, liver or kidney cancer. Both conserved end residues are part of each CDR3. The order of the fields is V gene, J gene, D gene, clone size, CDR3 protein, CDR3 DNA. D genes are given only for firm matches. Part of the rows lack a size; the others show once, few, many or a class for expanded clones.

V: TRBV19; J: TRBJ1-4; D: TRBD1; size: .; CDR3: CASSLRGTGDVKLFF; DNA: TGTGCCAGTAGTCTCCGAGGGACAGGGGACGTAAAACTGTTTTTT
V: TRBV27; J: TRBJ1-1; D: .; size: .; CDR3: CASSPWGVTNTEAFF; DNA: TGTGCCAGCAGTCCCTGGGGGGTAACGAACACTGAAGCTTTCTTT
V: TRBV18; J: TRBJ2-1; D: .; size: .; CDR3: CASSPPATGFDNEQFF; DNA: TGTGCCAGCTCACCTCCTGCCACAGGGTTCGACAATGAGCAGTTCTTC
V: TRBV6-5; J: TRBJ2-7; D: TRBD1; size: once; CDR3: CASSATGDEQYF; DNA: TGTGCCAGCAGTGCGACAGGGGACGAGCAGTACTTC
V: TRBV2; J: TRBJ2-7; D: TRBD2; size: .; CDR3: CASTGGPSGFYEQYF; DNA: TGTGCCAGCACCGGGGGGCCTAGCGGGTTCTACGAGCAGTACTTC
V: TRBV2; J: TRBJ1-2; D: TRBD1; size: .; CDR3: CASSEWEGAEYGYTF; DNA: TGTGCCAGCAGTGAGTGGGAGGGGGCGGAATATGGCTACACCTTC
V: TRBV5-3; J: TRBJ2-5; D: .; size: .; CDR3: CARSQARGETQYF; DNA: TGTGCCAGAAGCCAGGCTCGAGGGGAGACCCAGTACTTC
V: TRBV2; J: TRBJ1-5; D: TRBD1; size: .; CDR3: CASRGQGSQPQHF; DNA: TGTGCCAGCAGGGGACAGGGGAGTCAGCCCCAGCATTTT
V: TRBV6-5; J: TRBJ1-3; D: TRBD1; size: .; CDR3: CASGQGANTIYF; DNA: TGTGCCAGCGGTCAGGGGGCAAACACCATATATTTT
V: TRBV9; J: TRBJ2-2; D: .; size: once; CDR3: CASSVAAGPNTGELFF; DNA: TGTGCCAGCAGCGTAGCGGCAGGGCCGAACACCGGGGAGCTGTTTTTT
V: TRBV27; J: TRBJ1-5; D: .; size: .; CDR3: CASSSQGHQGGSAQHF; DNA: TGTGCCAGCAGTTCCCAGGGACATCAAGGGGGATCGGCCCAGCATTTT
V: TRBV19; J: TRBJ2-2; D: TRBD2; size: .; CDR3: CASWRGAGELFF; DNA: TGTGCCAGTTGGCGGGGGGCCGGGGAGCTGTTTTTT
V: TRBV29-1; J: TRBJ1-1; D: .; size: .; CDR3: CSVEGGNTEAFF; DNA: TGCAGCGTTGAGGGGGGGAACACTGAAGCTTTCTTT
V: TRBV2; J: TRBJ1-4; D: .; size: .; CDR3: CASKGEQGEKLFF; DNA: TGTGCCAGCAAGGGAGAACAGGGTGAAAAACTGTTTTTT
V: TRBV7-8; J: TRBJ1-2; D: TRBD1; size: .; CDR3: CASSASGTGLGYGYTF; DNA: TGTGCCAGCAGCGCCTCCGGGACAGGGTTGGGCTATGGCTACACCTTC
V: TRBV10-3; J: TRBJ1-5; D: TRBD1; size: .; CDR3: CAISGGQGGSNQPQHF; DNA: TGTGCCATCAGTGGGGGACAGGGGGGGAGCAATCAGCCCCAGCATTTT
V: TRBV15; J: TRBJ2-7; D: TRBD1; size: .; CDR3: CATSRGAGQGSYEQYF; DNA: TGTGCCACCAGCAGAGGGGCAGGACAGGGCTCCTACGAGCAGTACTTC
V: TRBV7-6; J: TRBJ2-7; D: .; size: .; CDR3: CASSPGQPYEQYF; DNA: TGTGCCAGCAGCCCCGGACAGCCCTACGAGCAGTACTTC
V: TRBV18; J: TRBJ1-6; D: .; size: .; CDR3: CASSPGVSPLHF; DNA: TGTGCCAGCTCACCAGGGGTGTCACCCCTCCACTTT
V: TRBV28; J: TRBJ1-5; D: TRBD1; size: .; CDR3: CASSRTGSSNQPQHF; DNA: TGTGCCAGCAGCAGGACAGGGTCGAGCAATCAGCCCCAGCATTTT
V: TRBV11-2; J: TRBJ1-1; D: .; size: .; CDR3: CASSLVLNTEAFF; DNA: TGTGCCAGCAGCTTAGTCCTCAACACTGAAGCTTTCTTT
V: TRBV4-1; J: TRBJ2-2; D: .; size: few; CDR3: CASSQVVAGELFF; DNA: TGCGCCAGCAGCCAAGTTGTGGCCGGGGAGCTGTTTTTT
V: TRBV6-1; J: TRBJ2-1; D: .; size: .; CDR3: CATWDFLRREQFF; DNA: TGTGCCACCTGGGACTTCCTACGTCGAGAGCAGTTCTTC